The sequence of this T cell receptor beta chain was determined in a study of beta chain features in type 1 diabetes. Study-level information: Similarity in age, gender and cell yields was seen between patients and healthy donors. The examined sorted cells totaled some 99 million across samples.

Study-wide results and limits: Among all four CD4+ subsets, Type 1 diabetes patients had TCRB CDR3s that were moderately but significantly shorter. Patients showed naive, central memory and Treg TCRB repertoires that appeared more similar than those of healthy donors.

For this clone: Antigen specificity is unknown.

This CDR3 has 15 residues. The V end lost 2 bases, the J end lost 0 bases, and 5 bases lay between the germline ends. Looked up from germline, CDR1 is MNHEY and CDR2 is SVGAGI. Reverse transcribing all isolated RNA meant expressed TCRB transcripts were sequenced. Some clones are missing from TCRdb's copy, which holds only in-frame ones; the method was immunoSEQ multiplex PCR. The profile shows hundreds of thousands of clones, about 14% of them singletons. Sorting gave populations that all exceeded 95% purity. This clonotype was sampled from a man younger than 35 with type 1 diabetes. The material sequenced was naive CD4+ T cells from blood. The rearrangement uses TRBV6-5 and TRBJ2-6; D gene unclear. The CDR3 sequence is CASSYGSSGANVLTF. The CDR3 DNA reads as TGTGCCAGCAGTTACGGTAGCTCTGGGGCCAACGTCCTGACTTTC.